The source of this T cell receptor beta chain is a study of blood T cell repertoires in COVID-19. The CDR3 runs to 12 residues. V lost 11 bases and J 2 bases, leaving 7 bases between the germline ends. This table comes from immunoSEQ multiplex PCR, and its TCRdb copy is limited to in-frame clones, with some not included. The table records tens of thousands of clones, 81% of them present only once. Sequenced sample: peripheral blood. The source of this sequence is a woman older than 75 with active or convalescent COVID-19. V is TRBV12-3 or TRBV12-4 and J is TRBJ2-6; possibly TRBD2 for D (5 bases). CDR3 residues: CAVGAGANVLTF. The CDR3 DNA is TGTGCCGTCGGGGCTGGGGCCAACGTCCTGACTTTC.